The clone carrying this T cell receptor beta chain is medium-sized (0.01 to 0.1%) in the sample. The target antigen is unknown. Each TRB amplification used about 250-550 ng of genomic DNA from blood. This sample was taken from a study of T and B cells in COVID-19 patients. About the research overall: The recovered patients had mostly mild to moderate COVID-19 with outpatient management. Critical illness requiring mechanical ventilation or extracorporeal membrane oxygenation affected about 60% of the 20 active-infection patients. The recovered cohort's median age was approximately 34 years, versus less than 70 years in active infection.

Study-level points and caveats: The recovered cohort had more than 2,000 exclusive TCR clusters, including 30 to 40 low generation probability clusters.

BIOMED2 TRB-A/B primer pools were used in multiplex TRB PCR. Via MiXCR, TCRdb re-called the multiplex PCR reads, giving one row per CDR3 protein. The table has about 8,200 distinct CDR3 sequences, 40% to 45% seen once. Material for sequencing was blood. The TCR comes from a human donor who had recovered from COVID-19.

Written as DNA, the CDR3 is TGTGCCAGCTCACCACCGTCCACCGGGGAGCTGTTTTTT. Translated: CASSPPSTGELFF. The chain uses TRBV18 and TRBJ2-2; D call uncertain. Per the germline V gene, CDR1 is KGHSH and CDR2 is LQKENI. The V end was cut by 0 bases, the J end by 4 bases, with 3 bases between. The CDR3 is 13 amino acids. The full variable domain, in which reference TRBV18 and TRBJ2-2 provide the parts outside the CDR3, is NAGVMQNPRHLVRRRGQEARLRCSPMKGHSHVYWYRQLPEEGLKFMVYLQKENIIDESGMPKERFSAEFPKEGPSILRIQQVVRGDSAAYFCASSPPSTGELFFGEGSRLTVL.